This passage covers 10 T cell receptor beta chains from one sample sequenced in a study of CD8 T cells in Susac syndrome. RNA, at roughly 0.45 to 1 ug, was reverse transcribed with random hexamers. In TCRdb, the immunoSEQ multiplex PCR reads were re-called with MiXCR into one record per CDR3 protein. Here the sample spans 150,000 to 200,000 distinct CDR3 sequences, approximately 93% being singletons. Specimen: CD4+ T cells from PBMCs. These receptors originate from a human donor in good health.

V is TRBV28 and J is TRBJ1-2; no definite D call. From germline, CDR1 is MDHEN and CDR2 SYDVKM. V was cut by 6 bases and J by 14 bases, with 19 bases left in between. The CDR3 spans 12 residues. CDR3 residues: CASSSAGLASTF. The CDR3 bases are TGTGCCAGCAGCTCCGCAGGCCTGGCAAGTACCTTC.

V usage is TRBV30 and J usage is TRBJ1-5; no clear D gene. This CDR3 has 12 amino acids. Trimming left V 0 bases short and J 7 bases short, with 7 bases between. Germline V gene lookup returns CDR1 GTSNPN and CDR2 SVGIG (reference sequence). The CDR3 region is CAWSVGRQPQHF. CDR3 nucleotides: TGTGCCTGGAGTGTAGGAAGGCAGCCCCAGCATTTT.

The V and J genes are TRBV5-4 and TRBJ2-1, with 8 bases matching TRBD1. V shed 2 bases, J shed 7 bases, and the junction held 8 bases outside the gene matches. The germline V gene encodes CDR1 SGHNT and CDR2 YYREEE (reference sequence). CDR3 size: 15 residues. In nucleotides, the CDR3 is TGTGCCAGCAGCTTTGGACAGGGCGCTCGTAATGAGCAGTTCTTC. As protein: CASSFGQGARNEQFF.

This sequence joins TRBV2 and TRBJ1-2; possibly TRBD1 for D (5 bases). CDR3 length: 13 residues. Trimming removed 4 bases at V and 6 bases at J, with 12 bases between. Germline V gives CDR1 SNHLY, CDR2 FYNNEI. This CDR3 is CASSGAGYNGYTF. The CDR3 DNA sequence: TGTGCCAGCAGTGGGGCAGGGTATAATGGCTACACCTTC.

J is TRBJ1-5 and V is TRBV20-1; 7 nucleotides match TRBD1. Germline trimming cut 3 bases from V and 4 bases from J; bases unmatched to any gene: 9. Looked up from germline, CDR1 is DFQATT and CDR2 is SNEGSKA (reference sequence). The CDR3 is 15 amino acids. CDR3 coding DNA: TGCAGTGCTAGGAAGACAGGGATCCCTAATCAGCCCCAGCATTTT. As protein: CSARKTGIPNQPQHF.

The rearrangement links TRBV18 to TRBJ1-2; D gene ambiguous. V was cut by 2 bases and J by 6 bases, with 4 bases left in between. The CDR3 extends over 11 amino acids. Germline CDR1 reads KGHSH; CDR2 reads LQKENI. The CDR3 DNA reads as TGTGCCAGCTCACCAGGGAATGGCTACACCTTC. As protein: CASSPGNGYTF.

The V gene is TRBV24-1, the J gene TRBJ1-5, with 8 bases fitting TRBD1. The CDR3 spans 14 residues. Germline loops: CDR1 KGHDR, CDR2 SFDVKD. The CDR3 loop reads CATRGTGANQPQHF. The DNA of the CDR3 is TGTGCTACCCGCGGGACAGGCGCTAATCAGCCCCAGCATTTT.

The chain couples TRBV4-3 to TRBJ1-2; maybe TRBD1 (5 bases). From germline, CDR1 is LGHNA and CDR2 YSLEER. The CDR3 is 16 residues long. V lost 0 bases and J lost 8, with 19 bases in between. The DNA of the CDR3 is TGCGCCAGCAGCCAAGATCTCGACAGACCTACTATCGGCTACACCTTC. Translating gives CASSQDLDRPTIGYTF.

This clonotype was observed a handful of times. The genes are TRBV7-9 and TRBJ2-7; the match to TRBD1 covers 9 bases. The CDR3 length is 16 residues. V was clipped by 0 bases and J by 7 bases; unmatched bases: 10. Germline CDR1 is SEHNR and CDR2 is FQNEAQ (reference sequence). Written as DNA, the CDR3 is TGTGCCAGCAGCTTAGCCACAGGGGGCTCCTTCCGGGAGCAGTACTTC. It specifies CASSLATGGSFREQYF.

The CDR3 is CASGQGPPNTEAFF. The CDR3 DNA reads TGCGCCAGCGGACAAGGGCCACCGAACACTGAAGCTTTCTTT. The V and J genes are TRBV5-1 and TRBJ1-1, with D tentatively TRBD1 (5 bases). There are 14 residues in the CDR3. Trimming stripped 7 bases from V and 1 base from J, with 14 bases between. Germline-derived CDR1 and CDR2 are SGHRS and YFSETQ. Based on the CDR3 plus reference TRBV5-1 and TRBJ1-1, the full variable domain is KAGVTQTPRYLIKTRGQQVTLSCSPISGHRSVSWYQQTPGQGLQFLFEYFSETQRNKGNFPGRFSGRQFSNSRSEMNVSTLELGDSALYLCASGQGPPNTEAFFGQGTRLTVV.